These 20 T cell receptor beta chains share one sample of origin, sequenced in a study of radiotherapy plus CTLA-4 blockade in lung cancer. Only in-frame clones appear in the TCRdb table, and some are missing; sequencing was by immunoSEQ multiplex PCR. The sample includes roughly 120,000 clones, roughly 86% of them seen just once. The specimen comprised peripheral blood, sampled from a patient treated with radiotherapy plus ipilimumab. The receptors stem from a human donor with non-small cell lung cancer that progressed on radiotherapy plus ipilimumab. Some clones in this sample may be carry-over from other donors' samples.

V and J are TRBV7-2 and TRBJ2-1; 14 nucleotides align to TRBD2. CDR1 and CDR2 (germline): SGHTA, FQGNSA. The CDR3 has 16 amino acids. The J segment lost 8 bases and the V segment lost 4 bases, leaving 7 bases of the junction unmatched. CDR3 nucleotide sequence: TGTGCCAGCAGCTCCGGACTAGCGGGGGGTTTCGATGAGCAGTTCTTC. It is translated as CASSSGLAGGFDEQFF.

This chain joins TRBV4-1 and TRBJ2-3; D is perhaps TRBD1 (6 bases). The CDR3 has 17 residues. Germline CDR1 and CDR2: MGHRA and YSYEKL. Trimming removed 2 bases at V and 5 bases at J, with 20 bases between. CDR3 coding DNA: TGCGCCAGCAGCCAAAAAATGACACAGGGTTCGGGAGATACGCAGTATTTT. This codes for CASSQKMTQGSGDTQYF.

The chain couples TRBV11-2 to TRBJ1-1; TRBD1 matches at 8 bases. V gave up 5 bases and J gave up 0 bases; unmatched junction bases: 8. This CDR3 is built from 16 residues. Per germline, CDR1 SGHAT and CDR2 FQNNGV. As DNA, the CDR3 is TGTGCCAGCAGCCCCACAAAGGGACAGGTGAACACTGAAGCTTTCTTT. This sequence encodes CASSPTKGQVNTEAFF.

This chain uses TRBV25-1 with TRBJ1-2; D gene unclear. Trimming stripped 0 bases from V and 5 bases from J, with 7 bases between. Germline assignment: CDR1 MGHDK and CDR2 SYGVNS. The CDR3 is made up of 13 amino acids. CDR3 amino acids: CASSEYESYGYTF. CDR3 nucleotide sequence: TGTGCCAGCAGTGAATATGAGAGTTATGGCTACACCTTC.

This clone is a singleton in its sample. V gene TRBV29-1 combines with J gene TRBJ2-5; TRBD2 agrees at 11 bases. Germline trimming cut 4 bases from V and 2 bases from J; bases unmatched to any gene: 3. CDR1 SQVTM and CDR2 ANQGSEA come from the germline V gene. This CDR3 has 14 residues. The CDR3 DNA follows: TGCAGCGTTGGACTAGCGGGGAGTCAAGAGACCCAGTACTTC. Its protein is CSVGLAGSQETQYF.

The chain recombines TRBV12-5 with TRBJ1-5, with D unclear. Germline-derived CDR1 and CDR2 are LGHNT and FRNRAP. V lost 2 bases to trimming and J lost 6 bases, with 5 bases between them. The length of the CDR3 is 12 residues. The CDR3 bases are TGTGCTAGTGGTTTGTCGGGTCAGCCCCAGCATTTT. Encoded protein: CASGLSGQPQHF.

This clone was seen a single time. The V gene is TRBV5-6, the J gene TRBJ1-2; 7 positions match TRBD1. CDR1 is SGHDT and CDR2 is YYEEEE in the germline V gene. The CDR3 is made up of 14 amino acids. V shed 5 bases, J shed 7 bases, and the junction held 11 bases outside the gene matches. The DNA for the CDR3 is TGTGCCAGCAGACTCGCCGACAGGGAATCTGGCTACACCTTC. Translating gives CASRLADRESGYTF.

The V and J genes are TRBV7-6 and TRBJ1-2; D unresolved. CDR3 size: 14 residues. Deletions cut 1 base from V and 2 bases from J, with 8 bases between. Germline V lookup: CDR1 SGHVS, CDR2 FNYEAQ. CDR3 DNA: TGTGCCAGCAGCTTAGGAGGATCCAACTATGGCTACACCTTC. It yields the protein CASSLGGSNYGYTF.

V is TRBV6-5 and J is TRBJ1-1, with TRBD1 as a possible D gene (5 bases). The germline CDR1 and CDR2 sequences are MNHEY and SVGAGI. The V end was cut by 6 bases, the J end by 1 base, with 9 bases between. CDR3 length: 13 amino acids. CDR3 DNA sequence: TGTGCCAGCAGAAGGACATGGAACACTGAAGCTTTCTTT. This codes for CASRRTWNTEAFF.

The V gene is TRBV19, the J gene TRBJ1-6, with TRBD1 identical over 7 bases. This CDR3 has 14 amino acids. Germline CDR1 reads LNHDA; CDR2 reads SQIVND (reference sequence). V was pared by 4 bases and J by 8 bases, with 5 bases of the junction left unmatched. CDR3 in amino acids: CASSRGGIDSPLHF. The CDR3, as DNA: TGTGCCAGTAGTAGAGGGGGCATAGATTCACCCCTCCACTTT.

CDR3 nucleotide sequence: TGTGCCAGCAAACGGGGGGGCACCATTCAGTACTTC. Protein product: CASKRGGTIQYF. The chain combines TRBV28 with TRBJ2-4; 8 bases match TRBD2. V lost 7 bases, J lost 9 bases, and 5 bases stayed unmatched. The length of the CDR3 is 12 residues. Per germline, CDR1 MDHEN and CDR2 SYDVKM.

The CDR3 protein is CASSFHQRSYGYTF. The CDR3 DNA reads as TGTGCCAGCAGTTTTCATCAGAGGTCCTATGGCTACACCTTC. This chain uses TRBV28 with TRBJ1-2; D remains unclear. The germline CDR1 and CDR2 sequences are MDHEN and SYDVKM. Trimming shortened V by 3 bases and J by 4 bases, and 12 bases separated the two germline ends. This CDR3 contains 14 residues.

The rearrangement uses TRBV6-1 and TRBJ1-2; TRBD1 matches 9 bases. CDR1 and CDR2 (germline): MNHNS, SASEGT. This CDR3 region has 15 residues. With 2 bases clipped from V and 3 bases from J, the junction kept 4 bases outside the gene matches. Written as DNA, the CDR3 is TGTGCCAGCAGTGAAAATGACAGGGGGTACTATGGCTACACCTTC. Residues: CASSENDRGYYGYTF.

This clone occurred once. The chain uses TRBV5-1 and TRBJ1-1, with D unresolved. In germline, CDR1 is SGHRS, CDR2 YFSETQ. The germline V and J ends were trimmed by 3 bases and 4 bases, with 13 bases remaining between them. The CDR3 extends over 14 amino acids. CDR3 coding DNA: TGCGCCAGCAGCTCCCCCGAAACGGGCACTGAAGCTTTCTTT. Translating gives CASSSPETGTEAFF.

The chain employs TRBV10-3 and TRBJ1-1; 7 bases are a match to TRBD1. J lost 10 bases, V lost 10 bases, and 18 bases had no gene match. The CDR3 contains 14 residues. Germline V gives CDR1 ENHRY, CDR2 SYGVKD. The DNA of the CDR3 is TGTGCCAGTTTCCGGGACAGCTACCTCGAGGGAGCTTTCTTT. It yields the protein CASFRDSYLEGAFF.

This rearrangement joins TRBV11-2 to TRBJ2-7; 8 bases align to TRBD1. The CDR3 is 15 amino acids. Trimming took 2 bases from V and 2 from J; bases not matched to a gene: 5. CDR1 and CDR2 from the germline V gene are SGHAT and FQNNGV. The CDR3 sequence is CASSLSRTGPYEQYF. Here the CDR3 DNA reads TGTGCCAGCAGCTTAAGCCGGACAGGGCCCTACGAGCAGTACTTC.

The chain carries TRBV7-8 and TRBJ2-3; D gene ambiguous. The ends were cut back, 7 bases at V and 6 bases at J, with 14 bases in the middle. This CDR3 has 13 residues. CDR1 and CDR2 (germline): SGHVS, FQNEAQ. Here the CDR3 reads CASTRNGVDTQYF. The CDR3 DNA reads as TGTGCCAGCACCCGGAACGGTGTCGATACGCAGTATTTT.

This chain links TRBV28 with TRBJ1-6; D call uncertain. There are 13 residues in the CDR3. In germline, CDR1 is MDHEN, CDR2 SYDVKM. Trimming shortened V by 4 bases and J by 7 bases, and 8 bases separated the two germline ends. CDR3: CASSSLSNSPLHF. Here the CDR3 DNA reads TGTGCCAGCAGTTCACTATCAAATTCACCCCTCCACTTT.

This chain uses TRBV28 with TRBJ2-7; D tentatively reads TRBD1 or TRBD2 (5 bases each). V lost 6 bases and J lost 4, with 25 bases in between. The CDR3 is made up of 17 amino acids. CDR1 is MDHEN and CDR2 is SYDVKM in the germline V gene. The CDR3 DNA follows: TGTGCCAGCAGATTACTTCCCCGGGACGGAATCTTGTACGAGCAGTACTTC. This translates into CASRLLPRDGILYEQYF.

DNA for the CDR3: TGTGCCAGCAGCCGGGACACCTCCTACGAGCAGTACTTC. Encoded protein: CASSRDTSYEQYF. This chain links TRBV5-5 with TRBJ2-5; possible D gene TRBD1, 6 bases. TRBJ2-7 matches the DNA end more closely, so the J call is doubtful. This CDR3 has 13 residues. In germline, CDR1 is SGHKS, CDR2 YYEKEE (reference sequence).